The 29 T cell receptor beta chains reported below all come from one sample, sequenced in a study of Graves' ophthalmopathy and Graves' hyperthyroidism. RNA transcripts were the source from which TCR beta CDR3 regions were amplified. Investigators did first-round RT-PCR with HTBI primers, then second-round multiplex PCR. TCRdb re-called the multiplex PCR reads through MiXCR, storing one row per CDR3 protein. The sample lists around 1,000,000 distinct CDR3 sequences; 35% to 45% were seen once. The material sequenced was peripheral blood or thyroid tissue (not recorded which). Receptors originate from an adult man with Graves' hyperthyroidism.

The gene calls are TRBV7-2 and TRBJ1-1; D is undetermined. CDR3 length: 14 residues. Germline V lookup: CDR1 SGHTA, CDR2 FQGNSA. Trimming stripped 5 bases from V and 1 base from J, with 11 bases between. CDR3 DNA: TGTGCCAGCAGCCCTCAATCAGCGAACACTGAAGCTTTCTTT. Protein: CASSPQSANTEAFF.

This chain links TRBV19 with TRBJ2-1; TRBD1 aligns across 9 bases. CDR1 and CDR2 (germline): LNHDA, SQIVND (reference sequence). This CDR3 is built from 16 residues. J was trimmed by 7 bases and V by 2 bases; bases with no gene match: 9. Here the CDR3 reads CASSILGGQGSNEQFF. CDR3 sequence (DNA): TGTGCCAGTAGTATATTGGGAGGACAGGGGTCAAATGAGCAGTTCTTC.

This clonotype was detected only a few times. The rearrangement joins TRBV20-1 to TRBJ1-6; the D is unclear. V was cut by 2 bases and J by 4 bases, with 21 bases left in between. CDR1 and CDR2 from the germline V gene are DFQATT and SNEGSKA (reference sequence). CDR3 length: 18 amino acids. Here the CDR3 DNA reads TGCAGTGCTAGATTGATTCGGGGTTTTGGGGAATATAATTCACCCCTCCACTTT. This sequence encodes CSARLIRGFGEYNSPLHF.

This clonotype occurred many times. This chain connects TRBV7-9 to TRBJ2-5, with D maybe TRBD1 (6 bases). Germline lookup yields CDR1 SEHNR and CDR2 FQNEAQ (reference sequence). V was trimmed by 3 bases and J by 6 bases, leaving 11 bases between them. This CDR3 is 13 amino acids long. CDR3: CASSFLGAKTQYF. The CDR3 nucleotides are TGTGCCAGCAGCTTTCTGGGGGCGAAGACCCAGTACTTC.

The CDR3 is CASSLAQGTSGIDEQYF. CDR3 nucleotide sequence: TGCGCCAGCAGCTTGGCTCAGGGGACTAGCGGGATAGACGAGCAGTACTTC. The V and J genes are TRBV5-1 and TRBJ2-7; 13 nucleotides align to TRBD2. The trim removed 0 bases at V and 5 bases at J, leaving 8 bases unmatched. Germline CDR1 SGHRS, CDR2 YFSETQ. The CDR3 loop spans 17 amino acids.

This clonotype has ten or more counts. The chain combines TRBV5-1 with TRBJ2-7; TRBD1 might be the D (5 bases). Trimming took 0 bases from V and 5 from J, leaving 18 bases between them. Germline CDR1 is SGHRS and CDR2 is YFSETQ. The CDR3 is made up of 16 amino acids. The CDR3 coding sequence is TGCGCCAGCAGCTTGGCACCCAGGGAACAGGCCCACGAGCAGTACTTC. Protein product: CASSLAPREQAHEQYF.

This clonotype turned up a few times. The CDR3 spells CASSVATSGGRQETQYF. The DNA of the CDR3 is TGTGCCAGCAGCGTAGCTACTAGCGGGGGTCGGCAAGAGACCCAGTACTTC. The chain joins TRBV9 to TRBJ2-5, with 11 nucleotides matching TRBD2. The germline V gene has CDR1 SGDLS and CDR2 YYNGEE. Trimming at V came to 0 bases and at J to 2 bases, leaving 6 bases not matched to a gene. The CDR3 contains 17 residues.

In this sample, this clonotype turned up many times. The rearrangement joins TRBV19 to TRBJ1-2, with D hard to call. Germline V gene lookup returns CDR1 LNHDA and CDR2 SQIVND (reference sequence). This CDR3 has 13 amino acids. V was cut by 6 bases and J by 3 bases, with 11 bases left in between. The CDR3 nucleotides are TGTGCCAGTAGCCTCCGGGATTACTATGGCTACACCTTC. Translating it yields CASSLRDYYGYTF. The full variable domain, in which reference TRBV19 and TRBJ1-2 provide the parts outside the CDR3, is DGGITQSPKYLFRKEGQNVTLSCEQNLNHDAMYWYRQDPGQGLRLIYYSQIVNDFQKGDIAEGYSVSREKKESFPLTVTSAQKNPTAFYLCASSLRDYYGYTFGSGTRLTVV.

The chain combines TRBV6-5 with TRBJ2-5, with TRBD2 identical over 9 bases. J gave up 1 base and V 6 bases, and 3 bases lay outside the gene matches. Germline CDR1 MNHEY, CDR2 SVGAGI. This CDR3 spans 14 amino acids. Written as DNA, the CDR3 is TGTGCCAGCAGACTAGCGGGTCGCCAAGAGACCCAGTACTTC. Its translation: CASRLAGRQETQYF.

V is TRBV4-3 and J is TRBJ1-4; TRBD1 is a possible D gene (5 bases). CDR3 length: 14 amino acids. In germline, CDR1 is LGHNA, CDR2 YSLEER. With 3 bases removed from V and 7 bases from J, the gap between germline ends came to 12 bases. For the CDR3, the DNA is TGCGCCAGCAGCCAGGGGGAGGGAGGTGAAAAACTGTTTTTT. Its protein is CASSQGEGGEKLFF.

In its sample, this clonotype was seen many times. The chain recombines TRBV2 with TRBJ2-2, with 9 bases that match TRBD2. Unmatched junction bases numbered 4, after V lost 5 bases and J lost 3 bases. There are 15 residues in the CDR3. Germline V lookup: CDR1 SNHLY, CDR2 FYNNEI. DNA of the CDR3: TGTGCCAGCAGTAAGCGGGAGGCGTACACCGGGGAGCTGTTTTTT. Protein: CASSKREAYTGELFF. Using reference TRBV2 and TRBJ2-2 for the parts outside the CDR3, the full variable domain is EPEVTQTPSHQVTQMGQEVILRCVPISNHLYFYWYRQILGQKVEFLVSFYNNEISEKSEIFDDQFSVERPDGSNFTLKIRSTKLEDSAMYFCASSKREAYTGELFFGEGSRLTVL.

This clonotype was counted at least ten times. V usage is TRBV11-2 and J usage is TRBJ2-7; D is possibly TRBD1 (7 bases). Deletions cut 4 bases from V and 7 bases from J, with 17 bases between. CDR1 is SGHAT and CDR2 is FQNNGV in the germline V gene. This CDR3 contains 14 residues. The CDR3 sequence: CASSSRQGGGEQYF. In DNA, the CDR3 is TGTGCCAGCAGCTCCAGACAGGGAGGAGGTGAGCAGTACTTC.

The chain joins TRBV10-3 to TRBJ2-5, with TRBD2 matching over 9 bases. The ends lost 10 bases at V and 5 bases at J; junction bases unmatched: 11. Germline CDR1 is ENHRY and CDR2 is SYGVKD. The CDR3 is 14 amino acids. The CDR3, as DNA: TGTGCCACGACTCAGGGCGGGGGGGTGGAGACCCAGTACTTC. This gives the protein CATTQGGGVETQYF.

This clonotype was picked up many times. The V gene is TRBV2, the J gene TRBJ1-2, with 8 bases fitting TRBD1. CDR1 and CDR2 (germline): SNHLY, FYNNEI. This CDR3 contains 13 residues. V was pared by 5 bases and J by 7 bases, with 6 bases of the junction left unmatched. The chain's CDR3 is CASSSPGGSGYTF. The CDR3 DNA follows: TGTGCCAGCAGTAGCCCAGGGGGCAGTGGCTACACCTTC.

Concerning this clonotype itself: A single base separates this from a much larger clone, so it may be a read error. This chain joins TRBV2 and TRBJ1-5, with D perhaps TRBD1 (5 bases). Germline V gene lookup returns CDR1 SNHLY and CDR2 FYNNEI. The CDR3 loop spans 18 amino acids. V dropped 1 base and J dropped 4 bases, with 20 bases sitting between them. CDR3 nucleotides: TGTGCCAGCAGTGAAGGCCAAAGGCGCCGGGACTATAATCAGCCCCAGCATTTT. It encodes CASSEGQRRRDYNQPQHF.

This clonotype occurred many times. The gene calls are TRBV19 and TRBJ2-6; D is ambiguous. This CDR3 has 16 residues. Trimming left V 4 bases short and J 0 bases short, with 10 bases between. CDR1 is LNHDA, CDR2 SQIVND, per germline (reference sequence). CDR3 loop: CASSTSGTSGANVLTF. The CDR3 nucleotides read TGTGCCAGTAGTACCTCGGGCACCTCTGGGGCCAACGTCCTGACTTTC.

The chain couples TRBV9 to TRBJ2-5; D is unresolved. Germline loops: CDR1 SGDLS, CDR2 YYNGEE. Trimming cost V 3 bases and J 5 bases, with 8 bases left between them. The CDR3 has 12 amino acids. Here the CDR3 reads CASSGKLETQYF. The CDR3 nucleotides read TGTGCCAGCAGCGGGAAATTGGAGACCCAGTACTTC.

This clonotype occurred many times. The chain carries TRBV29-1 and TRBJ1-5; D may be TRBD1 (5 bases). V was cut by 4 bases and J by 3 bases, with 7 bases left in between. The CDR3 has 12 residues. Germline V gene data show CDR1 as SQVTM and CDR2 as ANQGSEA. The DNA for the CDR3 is TGCAGCGTTGGACAGATCAATCAGCCCCAGCATTTT. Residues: CSVGQINQPQHF.

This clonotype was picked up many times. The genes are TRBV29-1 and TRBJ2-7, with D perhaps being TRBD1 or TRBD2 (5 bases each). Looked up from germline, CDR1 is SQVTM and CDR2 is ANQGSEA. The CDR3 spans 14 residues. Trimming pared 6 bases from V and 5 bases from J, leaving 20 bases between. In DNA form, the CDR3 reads TGCAGCGTCCCCAGACAGTCCGGGGTCCACGAGCAGTACTTC. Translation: CSVPRQSGVHEQYF.

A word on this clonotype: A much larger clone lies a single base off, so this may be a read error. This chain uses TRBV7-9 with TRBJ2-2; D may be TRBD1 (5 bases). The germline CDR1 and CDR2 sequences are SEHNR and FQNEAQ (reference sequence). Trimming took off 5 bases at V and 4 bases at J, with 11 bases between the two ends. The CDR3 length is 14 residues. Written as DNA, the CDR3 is TGTGCCAGCAGCGAAGCAAGGGGCACCGGGGAGCTGTTTTTT. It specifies CASSEARGTGELFF.

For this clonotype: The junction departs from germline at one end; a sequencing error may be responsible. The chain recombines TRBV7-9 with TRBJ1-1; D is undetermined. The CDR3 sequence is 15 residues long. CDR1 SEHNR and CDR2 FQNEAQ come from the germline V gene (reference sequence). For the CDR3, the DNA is TGTACCAGCAGCCAAGTCTCGCAGGATTTACGTGAAGCTTTCTTT. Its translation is CTSSQVSQDLREAFF.

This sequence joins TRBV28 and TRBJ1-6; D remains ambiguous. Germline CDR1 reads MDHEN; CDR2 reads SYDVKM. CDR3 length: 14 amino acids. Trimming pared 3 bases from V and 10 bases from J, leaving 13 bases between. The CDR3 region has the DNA TGTGCCAGCAGTTTCCAGTCGGTTGTGTCACCCCTCCACTTT. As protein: CASSFQSVVSPLHF.

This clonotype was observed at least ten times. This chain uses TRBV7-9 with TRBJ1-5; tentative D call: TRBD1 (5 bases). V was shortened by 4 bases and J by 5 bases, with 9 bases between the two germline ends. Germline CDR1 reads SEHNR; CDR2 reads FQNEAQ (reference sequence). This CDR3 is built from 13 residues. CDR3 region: CASSYDSYQPQHF. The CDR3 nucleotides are TGTGCCAGCAGCTACGACAGCTATCAGCCCCAGCATTTT.

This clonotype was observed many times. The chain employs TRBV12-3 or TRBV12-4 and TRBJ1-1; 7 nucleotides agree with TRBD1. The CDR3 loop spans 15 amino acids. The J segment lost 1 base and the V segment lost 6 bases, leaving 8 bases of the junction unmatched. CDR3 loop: CASRGWTGTNTEAFF. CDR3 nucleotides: TGTGCCAGCAGGGGATGGACAGGAACGAACACTGAAGCTTTCTTT.

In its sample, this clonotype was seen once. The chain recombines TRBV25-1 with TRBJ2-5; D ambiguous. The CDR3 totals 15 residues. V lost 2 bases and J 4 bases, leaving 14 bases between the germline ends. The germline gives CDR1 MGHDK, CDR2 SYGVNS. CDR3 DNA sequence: TGTGCCAGCAGTGAAGCTGCAGGAGCAAGAGAGACCCAGTACTTC. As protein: CASSEAAGARETQYF.

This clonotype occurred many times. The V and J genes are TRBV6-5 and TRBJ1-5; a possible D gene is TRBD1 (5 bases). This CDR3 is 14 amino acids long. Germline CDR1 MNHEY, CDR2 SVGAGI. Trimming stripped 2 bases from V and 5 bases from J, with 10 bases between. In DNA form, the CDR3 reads TGTGCCAGCAGTTACACCGTGACAGATCAGCCCCAGCATTTT. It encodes CASSYTVTDQPQHF.

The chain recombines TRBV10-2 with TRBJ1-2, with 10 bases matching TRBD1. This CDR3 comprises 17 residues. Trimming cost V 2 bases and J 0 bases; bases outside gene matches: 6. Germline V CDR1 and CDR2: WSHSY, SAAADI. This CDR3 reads CASSEPDRGRANYGYTF. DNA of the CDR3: TGCGCCAGCAGTGAGCCGGACAGGGGGAGGGCTAACTATGGCTACACCTTC.

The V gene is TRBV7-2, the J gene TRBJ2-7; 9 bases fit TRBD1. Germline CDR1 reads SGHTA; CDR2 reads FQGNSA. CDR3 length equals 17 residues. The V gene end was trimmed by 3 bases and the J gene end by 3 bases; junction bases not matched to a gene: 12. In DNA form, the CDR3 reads TGTGCCAGCAGCTTTTCTGTCCGGGACAGGGTTTTCTACGAGCAGTACTTC. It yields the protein CASSFSVRDRVFYEQYF.

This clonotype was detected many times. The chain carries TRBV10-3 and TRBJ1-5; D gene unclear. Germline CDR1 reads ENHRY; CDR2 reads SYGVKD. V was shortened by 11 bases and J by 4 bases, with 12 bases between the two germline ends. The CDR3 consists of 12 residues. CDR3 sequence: CAAREENQPQHF. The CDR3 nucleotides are TGTGCCGCCCGGGAGGAGAATCAGCCCCAGCATTTT.